The 5 T cell receptor beta chains given below trace back to one sample, sequenced in a study of blood T cells in healthy people across ages. A second about 6 to 12 cycle PCR used barcoded and J-beta primers. TCRdb itself ran the 5' RACE reads through MiXCR, one entry per CDR3 protein. The table includes 850,000 to 1,000,000 distinct CDR3 sequences, 51% detected once. The specimen was blood. The receptors here all came from a woman aged 55 to 70 in good health.

The chain couples TRBV3-1 to TRBJ2-5; tentatively, D is TRBD2 (6 bases). V dropped 1 base and J dropped 5 bases, with 14 bases sitting between them. From germline, CDR1 is LGHDT and CDR2 YNNKEL (reference sequence). The CDR3 is 15 amino acids. The chain's CDR3 is CASSQVWRGHETQYF. The CDR3 DNA is TGTGCCAGCAGCCAAGTTTGGCGGGGTCACGAGACCCAGTACTTC.

This clonotype was detected only a few times. The chain recombines TRBV4-1 with TRBJ1-1, with a weak D call TRBD1 (5 bases). The CDR3 consists of 15 residues. CDR1 MGHRA and CDR2 YSYEKL come from the germline V gene. V was clipped by 4 bases and J by 0 bases, with 12 bases between them. Here the CDR3 reads CASSLGEGMNTEAFF. The CDR3 region has the DNA TGCGCCAGCAGCCTCGGGGAGGGGATGAACACTGAAGCTTTCTTT.

V gene TRBV4-2 combines with J gene TRBJ2-7, with D possibly TRBD2 on 6 matching bases. CDR1 and CDR2 (germline): LGHNA, YNFKEQ. The CDR3 spans 15 residues. V was trimmed by 4 bases and J by 2 bases, leaving 15 bases between them. The CDR3 sequence is CASSPLSGTPYEQYF. The DNA of the CDR3 is TGTGCCAGCAGCCCTTTGAGTGGGACTCCCTACGAGCAGTACTTC.

This clonotype showed up just once. One junction end does not reproduce the germline sequence, and a read error may be involved. The chain joins TRBV29-1 to TRBJ1-4, with D maybe TRBD1 (5 bases). Germline-derived CDR1 and CDR2 are SQVTM and ANQGSEA. The CDR3 contains 15 residues. The CDR3 reads CSVVFQGSLNGKLFF. The DNA for the CDR3 is TGCAGCGTTGTTTTCCAGGGAAGTTTAAATGGAAAACTGTTTTTT.

The chain recombines TRBV21-1 with TRBJ2-7; the DNA was not compared with TRBD2, the D call given in the table. TRBV21-1 represents a pseudogene. CDR3 length equals 18 residues. The CDR3 DNA reads as TGTGCCATTCTAGGCCTGGGACTAGCCAGCCTCTTGGGCTACGAGCAGTACTTC. The encoded protein is CAILGLGLASLLGYEQYF.